Shown below are 27 T cell receptor beta chains from a single sample sequenced in a study of T cell changes during pregnancy in multiple sclerosis (dated by TCRdb to the late 2010s). Receptor libraries were prepared by the immunoSEQ multiplex PCR assay. TCRdb's version of the immuneACCESS table is confined to in-frame rearrangements and falls short of the full clone set. An unresolved V gene accounts for under half of the shortfall where checked; the remainder is of unknown origin. The sample has roughly 28,000 clones on record, about 92% of them singletons. The leading ten clones occupy approximately 6% of the sample. Specimen: CD8+ T cells from peripheral blood mononuclear cells, collected before pregnancy. The receptors were gathered from a female donor with multiple sclerosis, enrolled in a pregnancy study.

This sequence joins TRBV5-1 and TRBJ2-1; 8 bases fit TRBD1. The CDR3 is 14 residues long. Germline V lookup: CDR1 SGHRS, CDR2 YFSETQ. V lost 3 bases to trimming and J lost 6 bases; unmatched junction nucleotides: 5. DNA for the CDR3: TGCGCCAGCAGCTGGGGCGGGACAGGCAATGAGCAGTTCTTC. Translating gives CASSWGGTGNEQFF.

V is TRBV28 and J is TRBJ2-7; TRBD1 matches 9 bases. Germline assignment: CDR1 MDHEN and CDR2 SYDVKM. The V gene end was trimmed by 5 bases and the J gene end by 2 bases; junction bases not matched to a gene: 7. This CDR3 has 15 residues. This CDR3 reads CASSRGTGTPYEQYF. Here the CDR3 DNA reads TGTGCCAGCAGTCGCGGGACAGGGACTCCCTACGAGCAGTACTTC.

The rearrangement joins TRBV19 to TRBJ1-5, with TRBD1 as a possible D gene (6 bases). CDR3 length: 16 residues. V was clipped by 6 bases and J by 3 bases, with 18 bases between them. Germline-derived CDR1 and CDR2 are LNHDA and SQIVND (reference sequence). Here the CDR3 DNA reads TGTGCCAGTAGCCCTCTAGGGGGGGCTATCAATCAGCCCCAGCATTTT. This sequence encodes CASSPLGGAINQPQHF.

The chain employs TRBV4-3 and TRBJ1-2, with D possibly matching TRBD1 (5 bases). V lost 0 bases, J lost 4 bases, and 9 bases lay in between. CDR1 and CDR2 (germline): LGHNA, YSLEER. The CDR3 is 14 residues long. The CDR3 bases are TGCGCCAGCAGCCAAGAACGGGGGTCCTATGGCTACACCTTC. Its translation: CASSQERGSYGYTF.

The V gene is TRBV13, the J gene TRBJ1-6, with a tentative D call TRBD1 (5 bases). This CDR3 region has 15 residues. The germline CDR1 and CDR2 sequences are PRHDT and FYEKMQ (reference sequence). Deletions cut 3 bases from V and 7 bases from J, with 13 bases between. CDR3 loop: CASSFGAEGNSPLHF. The CDR3 DNA sequence: TGTGCCAGCAGCTTTGGGGCAGAAGGGAATTCACCCCTCCACTTT.

This clone appeared a single time. The chain has TRBV6-5 and TRBJ2-1; TRBD2 agrees at 14 bases. Losses at the gene ends were 5 bases for V and 4 bases for J; bases not matched to a gene: 1. The CDR3 length is 15 residues. Germline values: CDR1 MNHEY, CDR2 SVGAGI. CDR3 sequence (DNA): TGTGCCAGCAGTAGACTAGCGGGGGGGTACAATGAGCAGTTCTTC. As protein: CASSRLAGGYNEQFF.

This chain links TRBV11-2 with TRBJ1-1, with D perhaps matching TRBD1 (6 bases). Per germline, CDR1 SGHAT and CDR2 FQNNGV. CDR3 length: 13 residues. Trimming removed 5 bases from V and 7 bases from J, with 14 bases in between. CDR3 nucleotides: TGTGCCAGCAGCCCCGGGACATCAAATGAAGCTTTCTTT. This codes for CASSPGTSNEAFF. Filled out from reference TRBV11-2 and TRBJ1-1, the complete variable domain reads EAGVAQSPRYKIIEKRQSVAFWCNPISGHATLYWYQQILGQGPKLLIQFQNNGVVDDSQLPKDRFSAERLKGVDSTLKIQPAKLEDSAVYLCASSPGTSNEAFFGQGTRLTVV.

The V gene is TRBV18, the J gene TRBJ1-4; D not resolved. CDR3 size: 13 residues. V was pared by 4 bases and J by 2 bases, with 5 bases between. The germline V gene has CDR1 KGHSH and CDR2 LQKENI. The CDR3 coding sequence is TGTGCCAGCTCACTTCGTACTAATGAAAAACTGTTTTTT. This gives the protein CASSLRTNEKLFF.

This chain joins TRBV4-1 and TRBJ1-3; D gene unclear. The germline gives CDR1 MGHRA, CDR2 YSYEKL. The V gene lost 7 bases and the J gene lost 4 bases, with 17 bases spanning the gap. This CDR3 has 15 amino acids. The CDR3 DNA is TGCGCCAGCACCCTACCGCCCTTCAGGGGAAACACCATATATTTT. It encodes CASTLPPFRGNTIYF.

This rearrangement joins TRBV11-2 to TRBJ1-1; D uncertain. The CDR3 consists of 12 residues. Germline CDR1 reads SGHAT; CDR2 reads FQNNGV. The germline V and J ends were trimmed by 5 bases and 2 bases, with 6 bases remaining between them. The chain's CDR3 is CASSVSNTEAFF. Here the CDR3 DNA reads TGTGCCAGCAGCGTATCTAACACTGAAGCTTTCTTT.

This chain connects TRBV5-4 to TRBJ2-5, with TRBD1 matching over 12 bases. Trimming took 4 bases from V and 5 from J; bases not matched to a gene: 3. Germline-derived CDR1 and CDR2 are SGHNT and YYREEE (reference sequence). CDR3 size: 14 residues. The chain's CDR3 is CASSGTGGVETQYF. The DNA for the CDR3 is TGTGCCAGCAGCGGGACAGGGGGCGTGGAGACCCAGTACTTC.

CDR3 sequence reads: CASSFWTVPDTQYF. The CDR3 DNA sequence: TGTGCCAGCAGTTTCTGGACAGTCCCAGATACGCAGTATTTT. The chain couples TRBV5-5 to TRBJ2-3; weak D call: TRBD1 (6 bases). Germline V gene lookup returns CDR1 SGHKS and CDR2 YYEKEE (reference sequence). The CDR3 totals 14 residues. The V and J ends lost 5 bases and 4 bases respectively, with 14 bases between them.

The genes are TRBV11-2 and TRBJ2-3; 8 positions agree with TRBD2. The CDR3 is 15 amino acids. V lost 1 base to trimming and J lost 4 bases; unmatched junction nucleotides: 4. Per germline, CDR1 SGHAT and CDR2 FQNNGV. CDR3 DNA: TGTGCCAGCAGCTTAGTACTAGCGGTACCAGATACGCAGTATTTT. Translation gives CASSLVLAVPDTQYF.

This sequence joins TRBV30 and TRBJ1-2; unclear D gene. This CDR3 is built from 11 residues. Trimming took off 6 bases at V and 6 bases at J, with 11 bases between the two ends. Germline assignment: CDR1 GTSNPN and CDR2 SVGIG (reference sequence). CDR3 protein: CACRWSDGYTF. The CDR3 DNA is TGTGCCTGCCGATGGAGCGATGGCTACACCTTC.

V is TRBV6-4 and J is TRBJ2-1; 9 bases match TRBD1. Germline V CDR1 and CDR2: MRHNA, SNTAGT. The V gene end was trimmed by 2 bases and the J gene end by 7 bases; junction bases not matched to a gene: 6. The CDR3 covers 15 residues. The CDR3 sequence: CASSDAGTGTNEQFF. DNA of the CDR3: TGTGCCAGCAGTGACGCCGGGACAGGGACAAATGAGCAGTTCTTC.

J is TRBJ2-6 and V is TRBV9; 7 bases agree with TRBD2. The CDR3 runs to 16 residues. Germline values: CDR1 SGDLS, CDR2 YYNGEE. Trimming took 2 bases from V and 4 from J; bases not matched to a gene: 6. The CDR3, as DNA: TGTGCCAGCAGCGTGGGCGGGAGTGGAGGGGCCAACGTCCTGACTTTC. Amino acid sequence: CASSVGGSGGANVLTF.

The chain uses TRBV28 and TRBJ1-3; maybe TRBD1 (6 bases). The V gene's germline CDR1 is MDHEN and CDR2 SYDVKM. V was trimmed by 6 bases and J by 4 bases, leaving 16 bases between them. The CDR3 runs 15 residues. The DNA for the CDR3 is TGTGCCAGCAGAAAGAGGACAGCGCTGGGAAACACCATATATTTT. Amino acid sequence: CASRKRTALGNTIYF.

This chain uses TRBV4-1 with TRBJ2-7, with 10 positions matching TRBD1. This CDR3 is 15 amino acids long. V lost 8 bases and J lost 5; bases outside the gene matches: 12. Germline CDR1 reads MGHRA; CDR2 reads YSYEKL. CDR3 bases: TGCGCCAGCCTCGCAAGTGTGGACAGGGGGGACGAGCAGTACTTC. Protein product: CASLASVDRGDEQYF.

The rearrangement uses TRBV23-1 and TRBJ2-3, with 9 nucleotides matching TRBD2. TRBV23-1 is an ORF, with its function uncertain. The CDR3 sequence is 18 residues long. The J segment lost 0 bases and the V segment lost 2 bases, leaving 9 bases of the junction unmatched. The CDR3 nucleotides are TGCGCCAGCAGTCAAGGGGTAGCGGGAGAAACTAGCACAGATACGCAGTATTTT. Amino acid sequence: CASSQGVAGETSTDTQYF.

This clone was detected only once. The chain joins TRBV10-3 to TRBJ2-2; perhaps TRBD1 as D (5 bases). This CDR3 spans 14 amino acids. V was trimmed by 0 bases and J by 5 bases, leaving 7 bases between them. From germline, CDR1 is ENHRY and CDR2 SYGVKD. CDR3 DNA sequence: TGTGCCATCAGTGAGTCCAGGGATACCGGGGAGCTGTTTTTT. Protein product: CAISESRDTGELFF.

The chain employs TRBV5-6 and TRBJ2-7, with D possibly being TRBD1 (5 bases). The germline V and J ends were trimmed by 0 bases and 0 bases, with 10 bases remaining between them. In germline, CDR1 is SGHDT, CDR2 YYEEEE. The CDR3 has 15 amino acids. CDR3 bases: TGTGCCAGCAGCTTGGGACAGCTCAACTCCTACGAGCAGTACTTC. The encoded protein is CASSLGQLNSYEQYF. The full variable domain, its missing parts supplied by reference TRBV5-6 and TRBJ2-7, is DAGVTQSPTHLIKTRGQQVTLRCSPKSGHDTVSWYQQALGQGPQFIFQYYEEEERQRGNFPDRFSGHQFPNYSSELNVNALLLGDSALYLCASSLGQLNSYEQYFGPGTRLTVT.

The chain joins TRBV29-1 to TRBJ1-1; TRBD1 agrees at 7 bases. This CDR3 region has 12 residues. V was pared by 7 bases and J by 1 base, with 3 bases of the junction left unmatched. CDR1 is SQVTM, CDR2 ANQGSEA, per germline. DNA of the CDR3: TGCAGCGGTACAGGGGCGAACACTGAAGCTTTCTTT. The encoded protein is CSGTGANTEAFF.

The chain combines TRBV28 with TRBJ2-1; a possible D gene is TRBD1 (6 bases). The CDR3 consists of 17 residues. CDR1 MDHEN and CDR2 SYDVKM come from the germline V gene. Deletions cut 5 bases from V and 8 bases from J, with 25 bases between. CDR3 region: CASSPTAVWDTRDEQFF. DNA of the CDR3: TGTGCCAGCAGTCCTACCGCCGTATGGGACACCCGGGATGAGCAGTTCTTC.

This clone qualifies as medium-sized (0.01 to 0.1%). The V and J genes are TRBV7-9 and TRBJ2-5; D remains ambiguous. This CDR3 comprises 14 residues. Trimming pared 6 bases from V and 5 bases from J, leaving 16 bases between. Germline V gene lookup returns CDR1 SEHNR and CDR2 FQNEAQ (reference sequence). The DNA of the CDR3 is TGTGCCAGCAGACCCTCAGGATACTGGGAGACCCAGTACTTC. Its protein is CASRPSGYWETQYF.

The J gene is TRBJ2-3, the V gene TRBV7-9; D is possibly TRBD2 (6 bases). CDR3 length: 14 residues. V dropped 4 bases and J dropped 0 bases, with 8 bases sitting between them. Germline V lookup: CDR1 SEHNR, CDR2 FQNEAQ (reference sequence). CDR3 in DNA: TGTGCCAGCAGCTCCGGGACTAGCACAGATACGCAGTATTTT. It encodes CASSSGTSTDTQYF.

This clone showed up just a few times. The V gene is TRBV7-9, the J gene TRBJ2-1; 11 bases fit TRBD2. This CDR3 is built from 16 residues. Germline CDR1 and CDR2: SEHNR and FQNEAQ (reference sequence). Trimming removed 2 bases from V and 2 bases from J; junction bases left unmatched: 2. The CDR3: CASSLPGLAAYNEQFF. In DNA form, the CDR3 reads TGTGCCAGCAGCTTACCGGGACTAGCGGCCTACAATGAGCAGTTCTTC.

This clone was found once. The chain couples TRBV29-1 to TRBJ2-4; 7 bases match TRBD2. The trim removed 1 base at V and 0 bases at J, leaving 3 bases unmatched. The CDR3 totals 15 residues. Looked up from germline, CDR1 is SQVTM and CDR2 is ANQGSEA. The CDR3 here is CSVEGGGIAKNIQYF. CDR3 coding DNA: TGCAGCGTTGAAGGGGGGGGAATAGCCAAAAACATTCAGTACTTC.